This T cell receptor beta chain was captured by sequencing in a study of T cell responses to AZD1222 COVID-19 vaccine. In regard to this clone: Its target is unknown.

Produced via immunoSEQ multiplex PCR; TCRdb's table is partial and in-frame only. The sample includes about 120,000 clones, less than 90% of them seen just once. General study findings and limits: Repertoires were collected only later (after the peak T cell response had occurred).

The CDR3 is made up of 14 amino acids. Sequenced material: peripheral blood, taken on day 0 of AZD1222 vaccination. The chain links TRBV21-1 to TRBJ1-1. TRBV21-1 is assigned pseudogene status. The TCR sequence derives from an adult in good health. The CDR3 reads CASTLRGRYTEAFF. The CDR3 coding sequence is TGTGCCAGCACTTTAAGAGGGAGGTACACTGAAGCTTTCTTT.